This T cell receptor beta chain was sequenced in a study of T-cell memory formation after mild COVID-19. V dropped 3 bases and J dropped 14 bases, with 14 bases sitting between them. This CDR3 comprises 12 residues. Germline CDR1 MNHEY, CDR2 SMNVEV (reference sequence). Via MiXCR, TCRdb re-called the 5' RACE reads, giving one row per CDR3 protein. The table lists 35,000 to 40,000 distinct CDR3 sequences, 6.1% of them singletons. The chain recombines TRBV27 with TRBJ2-1, with a tentative D call TRBD2 (6 bases). This clonotype was obtained from an adult who had mild COVID-19 (a few samples of this study predate the infection). Cell type and time point are not known. Sample: PBMCs or a T cell subset sorted from them (not recorded which). The CDR3 region is CASSFVEGHEFF. DNA of the CDR3: TGTGCCAGCAGTTTCGTGGAGGGCCACGAGTTCTTC.